Included here is one T cell receptor (beta chain) sequence, with context. The sample comes from a study of blood T cell repertoires in COVID-19. Background on the study: Samples of COVID-19 (acute and convalescent) were obtained from the United States, Italy and Spain. Sources were T cells, B-cell-depleted T cells, or PBMCs; the material itself was cDNA or gDNA.

CDR1 and CDR2 from the germline V gene are SGHVS and FQNEAQ. This CDR3 comprises 15 residues. Trimming cost V 5 bases and J 3 bases, with 16 bases left between them. The cohort comprised adults aged about 18 to 100 years residing in 20 to 25 US areas. Cohort assignment relied on participant-reported clinical history. Produced via immunoSEQ multiplex PCR; TCRdb's table is partial and in-frame only. The data contain about 160,000 clones, under 90% of them singletons. The rearrangement links TRBV7-8 to TRBJ1-2; the D gene is possibly TRBD1 (6 bases). The material sequenced was PBMCs or T cells enriched from blood (not recorded which). The sequence came from a woman aged 55-70 years who had recovered from COVID-19. CDR3 region: CASSPLGGGYYGYTF. Written as DNA, the CDR3 is TGTGCCAGCAGCCCACTGGGGGGGGGCTACTATGGCTACACCTTC.